Below, 22 T cell receptor beta chains from the same sample are listed, as sequenced in a study of response to subunit inactivated influenza vaccine. TCRdb re-called the RT-PCR reads with MiXCR, one entry per CDR3 protein. The table shows 430,000 or so distinct CDR3 sequences, with around 9.9% occurring only once. Material: PBMCs from blood, obtained more than 35 days after vaccination. The receptors shown here come from a man aged 50-60 years who received an inactivated influenza vaccine.

The V and J genes are TRBV5-8 and TRBJ2-1, with 11 bases matching TRBD2. This CDR3 is built from 16 residues. Germline CDR1 and CDR2: SGHTS and YDEGEE. Trimming at V came to 4 bases and at J to 4 bases, leaving 7 bases not matched to a gene. The CDR3 DNA sequence: TGTGCCAGCAGCGGAAGGACTAGCGGGCGGTACAATGAGCAGTTCTTC. Translating gives CASSGRTSGRYNEQFF.

This clonotype was seen more than once but under ten times. The V call is TRBV4-2, the J call TRBJ2-1; 7 nucleotides line up with TRBD2. J was trimmed by 6 bases and V by 0 bases; bases with no gene match: 5. The CDR3 contains 15 residues. The V gene's germline CDR1 is LGHNA and CDR2 YNFKEQ. The CDR3 nucleotides are TGTGCCAGCAGCCAAGATTCGAGGGAGGGCAATGAGCAGTTCTTC. Translation gives CASSQDSREGNEQFF.

V is TRBV3-1 and J is TRBJ2-5, with 10 bases matching TRBD2. The V gene's germline CDR1 is LGHDT and CDR2 YNNKEL (reference sequence). The ends lost 6 bases at V and 1 base at J; junction bases unmatched: 8. This CDR3 has 16 amino acids. In nucleotides, the CDR3 is TGTGCCAGCAGAACCGGGACTAGCGATTTCCAAGAGACCCAGTACTTC. This encodes CASRTGTSDFQETQYF.

The chain recombines TRBV20-1 with TRBJ2-7; D is possibly TRBD1 (6 bases). V dropped 1 base and J dropped 5 bases, with 15 bases sitting between them. Germline V lookup: CDR1 DFQATT, CDR2 SNEGSKA (reference sequence). This CDR3 is 14 amino acids long. The CDR3 sequence is CSARGFRGRDEQYF. CDR3 DNA sequence: TGCAGTGCTAGAGGGTTCAGGGGAAGAGACGAGCAGTACTTC.

The chain's CDR3 is CASRSTGADTQYF. The DNA of the CDR3 is TGTGCCAGCAGATCGACAGGGGCCGATACGCAGTATTTT. The V and J genes are TRBV12-3 or TRBV12-4 and TRBJ2-3, with TRBD1 matching over 8 bases. The CDR3 is 13 residues long. The trim removed 6 bases at V and 6 bases at J, leaving 5 bases unmatched.

This clonotype was found a few times. The chain joins TRBV5-1 to TRBJ2-2; D unclear. The germline V and J ends were trimmed by 6 bases and 1 base, with 7 bases remaining between them. This CDR3 comprises 13 residues. CDR1 SGHRS and CDR2 YFSETQ come from the germline V gene. The CDR3 spells CASKLGNTGELFF. The CDR3 DNA follows: TGCGCCAGCAAGCTTGGGAACACCGGGGAGCTGTTTTTT.

The rearrangement joins TRBV6-2 or TRBV6-3 to TRBJ2-5; D call uncertain. With 7 bases removed from V and 5 bases from J, the gap between germline ends came to 14 bases. Looked up from germline, CDR1 is MNHEY and CDR2 is SVGEGT. The CDR3 sequence is 13 residues long. This CDR3 reads CASTEGWLETQYF. The CDR3 DNA reads as TGTGCCAGCACCGAAGGATGGCTGGAGACCCAGTACTTC.

V and J are TRBV6-1 and TRBJ2-1; TRBD1 matches at 12 bases. The CDR3 has 14 amino acids. The germline V gene encodes CDR1 MNHNS and CDR2 SASEGT. Trimming removed 6 bases from V and 9 bases from J; junction bases left unmatched: 6. The CDR3 coding sequence is TGTGCCAGCAGCCGTGGGACAGGGGGCTTTGAGCAGTTCTTC. It translates to CASSRGTGGFEQFF.

This clonotype has at least ten counts. V gene TRBV7-3 combines with J gene TRBJ2-1, with D possibly being TRBD2 (6 bases). V lost 6 bases to trimming and J lost 5 bases, with 17 bases between them. The CDR3 contains 15 residues. The germline V gene encodes CDR1 SGHTA and CDR2 FQGTGA. CDR3 coding DNA: TGTGCCAGCAGGACGAGCGGGCTCAGCAACAATGAGCAGTTCTTC. It encodes CASRTSGLSNNEQFF.

In this sample, this clonotype turned up many times. The chain employs TRBV6-1 and TRBJ2-2; 14 bases are a match to TRBD2. There are 17 residues in the CDR3. Trimming took 5 bases from V and 0 from J; bases not matched to a gene: 2. Germline V gives CDR1 MNHNS, CDR2 SASEGT. CDR3 sequence reads: CASSRGLAGANTGELFF. The CDR3 nucleotides are TGTGCCAGCAGTAGGGGACTAGCGGGAGCGAACACCGGGGAGCTGTTTTTT.

This clonotype has a handful of counts. A much more abundant neighbour one base away suggests this may be a read error. V is TRBV6-1 and J is TRBJ2-7, with 8 bases identical to TRBD1. CDR1 is MNHNS and CDR2 is SASEGT in the germline V gene. CDR3 length: 17 amino acids. CDR3 in amino acids: CACSTILQGVPFYEQYF. For the CDR3, the DNA is TGTGCCTGCAGTACCATTCTACAGGGGGTGCCTTTCTACGAGCAGTACTTC.

This clonotype showed up many times. This rearrangement joins TRBV29-1 to TRBJ2-2; 8 bases fit TRBD1. This CDR3 contains 12 residues. Germline trimming cut 6 bases from V and 6 bases from J; bases unmatched to any gene: 3. Germline-derived CDR1 and CDR2 are SQVTM and ANQGSEA. The CDR3 sequence is CSVGRGPGELFF. The CDR3 coding sequence is TGCAGCGTGGGCAGGGGGCCCGGGGAGCTGTTTTTT.

This clonotype was seen repeatedly, ten times or more. The rearrangement uses TRBV20-1 and TRBJ2-7; D could derive from TRBD1 or TRBD2 (6 bases each). This CDR3 has 13 residues. Trimming took off 3 bases at V and 6 bases at J, with 15 bases between the two ends. Germline CDR1 reads DFQATT; CDR2 reads SNEGSKA (reference sequence). The CDR3 nucleotides read TGCAGTGCTAGTCCCGGGGGCTCTCCCGAGCAGTACTTC. This sequence encodes CSASPGGSPEQYF.

The chain couples TRBV7-3 to TRBJ2-3; 9 nucleotides line up with TRBD2. Per germline, CDR1 SGHTA and CDR2 FQGTGA. This CDR3 region has 17 residues. Trimming took 0 bases from V and 2 from J; bases not matched to a gene: 6. CDR3 sequence (DNA): TGTGCCAGCAGCTTAACGTCCAGCGGGAGGCCCACAGATACGCAGTATTTT. It encodes CASSLTSSGRPTDTQYF.

The V and J genes are TRBV3-1 and TRBJ2-1, with no clear D. There are 12 residues in the CDR3. The V end was cut by 5 bases, the J end by 7 bases, with 9 bases between. CDR1 is LGHDT, CDR2 YNNKEL, per germline (reference sequence). Here the CDR3 DNA reads TGTGCCAGCAGCGATTTAAATAATGAGCAGTTCTTC. Protein: CASSDLNNEQFF.

This clonotype was picked up a small number of times. This chain joins TRBV18 and TRBJ2-2; D remains ambiguous. This CDR3 contains 13 residues. Per germline, CDR1 KGHSH and CDR2 LQKENI. V lost 0 bases and J 10 bases, leaving 9 bases between the germline ends. This CDR3 is CASSPPMGAELFF. Written as DNA, the CDR3 is TGTGCCAGCTCACCACCCATGGGTGCGGAGCTGTTTTTT.

This clonotype was found a few times. The chain has TRBV20-1 and TRBJ2-7; 7 bases align to TRBD1. Germline values: CDR1 DFQATT, CDR2 SNEGSKA (reference sequence). The CDR3 loop spans 14 amino acids. Trimming at V came to 4 bases and at J to 5 bases, leaving 11 bases not matched to a gene. CDR3 residues: CSAITQGVFNEQYF. The CDR3 region has the DNA TGCAGTGCTATAACTCAGGGGGTGTTCAACGAGCAGTACTTC.

This clonotype showed up many times. The chain employs TRBV20-1 and TRBJ1-6, with a possible D match to TRBD1 (5 bases). Between the trimmed V and J ends, which lost 3 bases and 5 bases, there was a span of 11 bases. The CDR3 is made up of 14 amino acids. CDR1 DFQATT and CDR2 SNEGSKA come from the germline V gene (reference sequence). As DNA, the CDR3 is TGCAGTGCTAGTGCCGGGACGGATAATTCACCCCTCCACTTT. Translation gives CSASAGTDNSPLHF.

V usage is TRBV7-2 and J usage is TRBJ1-1, with a weak D call TRBD1 (6 bases). CDR1 and CDR2 from the germline V gene are SGHTA and FQGNSA. V was trimmed by 5 bases and J by 6 bases, leaving 16 bases between them. There are 14 residues in the CDR3. Here the CDR3 reads CASSIQGWGAEAFF. Here the CDR3 DNA reads TGTGCCAGCAGCATACAGGGATGGGGGGCTGAAGCTTTCTTT.

CDR3 DNA sequence: TGTGCCAGCAGGCCCTCTAACCCGAACACTGAAGCTTTCTTT. Translation gives CASRPSNPNTEAFF. This chain joins TRBV28 and TRBJ1-1; D is ambiguous. Trimming left V 6 bases short and J 1 base short, with 12 bases between. Germline V gene data show CDR1 as MDHEN and CDR2 as SYDVKM. The CDR3 has 14 amino acids.

The rearrangement joins TRBV5-1 to TRBJ1-2; the match to TRBD1 covers 7 bases. The V and J ends lost 0 bases and 4 bases, in that order; junction bases with no gene match: 3. CDR1 SGHRS and CDR2 YFSETQ come from the germline V gene. The CDR3 extends over 14 amino acids. The CDR3 coding sequence is TGCGCCAGCAGCTTGGAGGGACAGCGCTATGGCTACACCTTC. Its translation: CASSLEGQRYGYTF.

This clonotype was counted only a few times. The chain carries TRBV18 and TRBJ2-7; no reliable D call. The CDR3 runs 16 residues. The V gene's germline CDR1 is KGHSH and CDR2 LQKENI. The germline V and J ends were trimmed by 6 bases and 2 bases, with 20 bases remaining between them. In DNA form, the CDR3 reads TGTGCCAGCTCTCGAGCAGCTGCCGCCTCCACCTACGAGCAGTACTTC. This sequence encodes CASSRAAAASTYEQYF. The variable domain in full, completed from reference TRBV18 and TRBJ2-7, reads NAGVMQNPRHLVRRRGQEARLRCSPMKGHSHVYWYRQLPEEGLKFMVYLQKENIIDESGMPKERFSAEFPKEGPSILRIQQVVRGDSAAYFCASSRAAAASTYEQYFGPGTRLTVT.